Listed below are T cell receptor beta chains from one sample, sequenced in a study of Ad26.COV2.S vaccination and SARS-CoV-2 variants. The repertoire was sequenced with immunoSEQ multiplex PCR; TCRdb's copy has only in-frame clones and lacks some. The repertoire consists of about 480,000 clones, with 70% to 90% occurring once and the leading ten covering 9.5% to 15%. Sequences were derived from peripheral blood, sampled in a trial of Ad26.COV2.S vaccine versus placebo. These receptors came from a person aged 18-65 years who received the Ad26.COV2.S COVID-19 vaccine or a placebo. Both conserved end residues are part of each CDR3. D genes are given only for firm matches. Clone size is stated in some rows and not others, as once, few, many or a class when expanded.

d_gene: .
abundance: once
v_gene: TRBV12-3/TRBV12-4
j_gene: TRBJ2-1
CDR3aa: CASSLGENEQFF
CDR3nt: TGTGCCAGCAGTTTAGGAGAGAATGAGCAGTTCTTC

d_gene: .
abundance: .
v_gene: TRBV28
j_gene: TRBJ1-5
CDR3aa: CASSLRASSLASKPQHF
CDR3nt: TGTGCCAGCAGTTTGAGGGCCAGTTCTCTAGCAAGTAAGCCCCAGCATTTT

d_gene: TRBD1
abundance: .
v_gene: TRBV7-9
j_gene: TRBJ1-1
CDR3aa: CASSPGTGENTEAFF
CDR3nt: TGTGCCAGCAGCCCGGGGACAGGGGAGAACACTGAAGCTTTCTTT

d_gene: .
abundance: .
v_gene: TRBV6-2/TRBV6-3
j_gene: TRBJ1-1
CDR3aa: CASSDRYGGSTEAFF
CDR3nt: TGTGCCAGCAGTGATCGATACGGGGGAAGCACTGAAGCTTTCTTT

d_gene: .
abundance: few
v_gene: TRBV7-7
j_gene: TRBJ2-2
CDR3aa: CASSSPPTGELFF
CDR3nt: TGTGCCAGCAGCTCCCCCCCGACAGGGGAGCTGTTTTTT

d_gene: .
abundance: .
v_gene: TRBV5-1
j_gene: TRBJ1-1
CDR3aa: CASSLLGDTEAFF
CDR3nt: TGCGCCAGCAGCTTGCTGGGGGACACTGAAGCTTTCTTT

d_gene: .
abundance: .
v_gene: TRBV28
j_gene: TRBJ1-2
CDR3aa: CAISGTPTNYGYTF
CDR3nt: TGTGCCATTTCCGGGACCCCAACTAACTATGGCTACACCTTC

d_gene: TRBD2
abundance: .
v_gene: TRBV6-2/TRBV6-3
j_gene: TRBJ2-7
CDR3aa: CASSSPARSGKPYEQYF
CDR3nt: TGTGCCAGCAGTTCCCCAGCGCGGAGCGGGAAACCATACGAGCAGTACTTC

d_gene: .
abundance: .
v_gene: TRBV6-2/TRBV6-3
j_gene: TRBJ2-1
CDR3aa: CASSAPSRSSNEQFF
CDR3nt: TGTGCCAGCAGTGCACCGTCGCGGAGTAGCAATGAGCAGTTCTTC

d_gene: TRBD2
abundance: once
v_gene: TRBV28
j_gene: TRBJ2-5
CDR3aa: CASSRGGLGETQYF
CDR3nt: TGTGCCAGCAGCCGGGGGGGGCTGGGAGAGACCCAGTACTTC

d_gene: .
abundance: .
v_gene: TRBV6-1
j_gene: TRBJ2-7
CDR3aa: CASSEQYRVGGYEQYF
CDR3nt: TGTGCCAGCAGTGAACAGTATAGGGTAGGGGGCTACGAGCAGTACTTC

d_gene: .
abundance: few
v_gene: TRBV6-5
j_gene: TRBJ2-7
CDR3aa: CASKDSEALIHEQYF
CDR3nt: TGTGCCAGCAAGGACAGCGAAGCCCTTATCCACGAGCAGTACTTC

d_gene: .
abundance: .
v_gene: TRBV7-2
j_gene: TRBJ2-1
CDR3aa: CASSKPGGLGGEQFF
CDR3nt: TGTGCCAGCAGCAAACCCGGAGGTTTGGGGGGTGAGCAGTTCTTC

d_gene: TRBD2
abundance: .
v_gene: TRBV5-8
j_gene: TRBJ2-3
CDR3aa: CASHLAGGADTQYF
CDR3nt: TGTGCCAGCCACCTAGCGGGAGGGGCAGATACGCAGTATTTT

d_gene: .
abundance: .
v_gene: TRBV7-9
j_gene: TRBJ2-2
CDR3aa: CAPRGQGPNTGELFF
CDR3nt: TGTGCCCCACGGGGTCAGGGGCCGAACACCGGGGAGCTGTTTTTT

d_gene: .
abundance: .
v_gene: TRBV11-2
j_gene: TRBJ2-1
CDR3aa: CASTLRGTRAINEQFF
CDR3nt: TGTGCCAGCACCCTTCGGGGGACACGGGCCATCAATGAGCAGTTCTTC

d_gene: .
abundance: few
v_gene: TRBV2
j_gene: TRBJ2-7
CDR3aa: CASSGGWSTGDLNRRLYEQYF
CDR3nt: TGTGCCAGCAGTGGGGGGTGGTCTACCGGGGATCTTAATCGCAGACTCTACGAGCAGTACTTC

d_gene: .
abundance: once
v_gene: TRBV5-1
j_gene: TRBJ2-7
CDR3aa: CASSLRVGGNYEQYF
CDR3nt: TGCGCCAGCAGCTTGCGGGTTGGGGGAAACTACGAGCAGTACTTC

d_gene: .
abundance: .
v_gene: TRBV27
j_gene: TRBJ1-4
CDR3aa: CASRQVWGEKLFF
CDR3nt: TGTGCCAGCCGACAGGTCTGGGGTGAAAAACTGTTTTTT

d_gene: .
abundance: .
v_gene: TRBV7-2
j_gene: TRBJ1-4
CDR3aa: CASSFGGANEKLFF
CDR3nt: TGTGCCAGCAGCTTCGGCGGGGCTAATGAAAAACTGTTTTTT

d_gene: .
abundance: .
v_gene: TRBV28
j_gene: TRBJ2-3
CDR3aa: CASSPLDGTDTQYF
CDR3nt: TGTGCCAGCAGTCCTTTAGACGGCACAGATACGCAGTATTTT

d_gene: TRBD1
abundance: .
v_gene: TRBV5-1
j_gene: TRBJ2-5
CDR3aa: CASSLTGAVRETQYF
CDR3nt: TGCGCCAGCAGCTTGACAGGGGCCGTCCGAGAGACCCAGTACTTC

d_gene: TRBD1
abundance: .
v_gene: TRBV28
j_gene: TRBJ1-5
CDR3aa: CASSLLGTGISNQPQHF
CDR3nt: TGTGCCAGCAGTTTATTGGGGACAGGGATTAGCAATCAGCCCCAGCATTTT

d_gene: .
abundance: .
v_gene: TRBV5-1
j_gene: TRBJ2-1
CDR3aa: CASSISAGGSYNEQFF
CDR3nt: TGCGCCAGCAGTATCTCCGCGGGCGGATCCTACAATGAGCAGTTCTTC

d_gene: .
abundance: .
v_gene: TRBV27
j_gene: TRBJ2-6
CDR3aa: CASSLRPSGANVLTF
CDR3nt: TGTGCCAGCAGTTTAAGGCCCTCTGGGGCCAACGTCCTGACTTTC

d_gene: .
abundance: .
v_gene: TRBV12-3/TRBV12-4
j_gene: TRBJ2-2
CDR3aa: CASSFFTGELFF
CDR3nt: TGTGCCAGCAGTTTTTTTACCGGGGAGCTGTTTTTT

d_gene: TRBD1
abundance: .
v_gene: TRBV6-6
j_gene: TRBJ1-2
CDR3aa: CASIRDRYGYTF
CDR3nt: TGTGCCAGCATTCGGGACAGATATGGCTACACCTTC

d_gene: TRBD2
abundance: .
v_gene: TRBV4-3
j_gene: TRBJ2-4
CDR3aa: CASSQDLAGGPKNIQYF
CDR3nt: TGCGCCAGCAGCCAAGATCTAGCGGGAGGACCCAAAAACATTCAGTACTTC

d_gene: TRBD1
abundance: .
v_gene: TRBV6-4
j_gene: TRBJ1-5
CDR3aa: CASSDQPGGNQPQHF
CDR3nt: TGTGCCAGCAGTGATCAACCAGGGGGAAATCAGCCCCAGCATTTT

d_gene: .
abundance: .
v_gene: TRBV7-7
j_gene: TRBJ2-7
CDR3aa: CASSLDYGGEQYF
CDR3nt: TGTGCTAGCAGCTTGGATTACGGTGGAGAGCAGTACTTC

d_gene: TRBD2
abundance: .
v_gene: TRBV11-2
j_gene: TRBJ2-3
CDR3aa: CASSLRLADSTDTQYF
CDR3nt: TGTGCCAGCAGCTTAAGGCTAGCGGATTCCACAGATACGCAGTATTTT

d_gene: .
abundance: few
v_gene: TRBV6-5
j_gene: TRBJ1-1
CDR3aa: CASRTLDSLNTEAFF
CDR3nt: TGTGCCAGCAGAACCCTCGACAGTTTAAACACTGAAGCTTTCTTT

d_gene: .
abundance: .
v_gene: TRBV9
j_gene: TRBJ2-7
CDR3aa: CASSVAGGQGGSEQYF
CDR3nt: TGTGCCAGCAGCGTAGCTGGAGGGCAGGGGGGGAGCGAGCAGTACTTC

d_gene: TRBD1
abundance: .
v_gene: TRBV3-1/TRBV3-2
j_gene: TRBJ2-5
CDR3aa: CASSTGEETQYF
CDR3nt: TGTGCCAGCAGTACAGGGGAAGAGACCCAGTACTTC

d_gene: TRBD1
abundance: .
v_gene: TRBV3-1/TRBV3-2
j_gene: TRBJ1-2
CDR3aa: CASRDSTYGYTF
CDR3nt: TGTGCCAGCCGGGACAGCACCTATGGCTACACCTTC

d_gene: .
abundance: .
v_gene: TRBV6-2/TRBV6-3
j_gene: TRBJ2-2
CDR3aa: CASSFHPGELFF
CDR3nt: TGTGCCAGCAGCTTCCATCCCGGGGAGCTGTTTTTT

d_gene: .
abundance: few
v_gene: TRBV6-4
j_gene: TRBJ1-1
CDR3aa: CASSDSKTYLAERTEAFF
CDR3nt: TGTGCCAGCAGTGACTCGAAAACCTATCTGGCTGAGCGGACTGAAGCTTTCTTT

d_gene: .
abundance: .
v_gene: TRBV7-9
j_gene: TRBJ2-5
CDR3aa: CASRTASGSETQYF
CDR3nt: TGTGCCAGCAGGACCGCGTCGGGTTCAGAGACCCAGTACTTC

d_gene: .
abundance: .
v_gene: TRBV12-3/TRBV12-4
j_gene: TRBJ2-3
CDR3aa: CASSTTGNTQYF
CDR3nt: TGTGCCAGCAGTACCACAGGGAACACGCAGTATTTT

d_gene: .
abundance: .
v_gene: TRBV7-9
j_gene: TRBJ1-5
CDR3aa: CASSPFGGTDQPQHF
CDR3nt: TGTGCCAGCAGCCCATTTGGGGGGACGGATCAGCCCCAGCATTTT

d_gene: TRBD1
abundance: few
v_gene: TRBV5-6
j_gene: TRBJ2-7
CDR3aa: CASSFLGQGLHEQYF
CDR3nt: TGTGCCAGCAGCTTCTTAGGACAGGGATTGCACGAGCAGTACTTC

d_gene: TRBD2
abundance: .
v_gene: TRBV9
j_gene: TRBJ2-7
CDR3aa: CASSVEGGRAYEQYF
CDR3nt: TGTGCCAGCAGCGTAGAAGGCGGGAGGGCCTACGAGCAGTACTTC

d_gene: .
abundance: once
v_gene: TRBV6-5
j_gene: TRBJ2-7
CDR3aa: CASSYSVPQTYEQYF
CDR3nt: TGTGCCAGCAGTTACTCAGTCCCCCAAACATACGAGCAGTACTTC

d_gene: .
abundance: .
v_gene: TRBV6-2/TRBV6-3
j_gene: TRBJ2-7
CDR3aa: CASSQSAPYEQYF
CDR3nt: TGTGCCAGCAGCCAATCGGCCCCCTACGAGCAGTACTTC

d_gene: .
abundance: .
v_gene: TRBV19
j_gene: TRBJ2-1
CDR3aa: CASSPSSSYNEQFF
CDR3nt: TGTGCCAGTAGTCCGTCTAGCTCCTACAATGAGCAGTTCTTC

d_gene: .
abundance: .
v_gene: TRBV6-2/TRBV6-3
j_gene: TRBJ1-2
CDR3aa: CASSSTGTTMYGYTF
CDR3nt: TGTGCCAGCAGTTCAACCGGGACAACTATGTATGGCTACACCTTC

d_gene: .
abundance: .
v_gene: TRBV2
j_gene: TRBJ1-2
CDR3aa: CASSHRESDYGYTF
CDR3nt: TGTGCCAGCAGTCACAGGGAATCTGACTATGGCTACACCTTC

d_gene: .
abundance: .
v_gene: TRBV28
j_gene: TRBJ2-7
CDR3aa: CASSSTTYEQYF
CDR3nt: TGTGCCAGCAGCTCCACTACCTACGAGCAGTACTTC

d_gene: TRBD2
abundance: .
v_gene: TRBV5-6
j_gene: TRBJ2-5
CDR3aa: CASSLGREWKKTQYF
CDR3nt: TGTGCCAGCAGCTTGGGGCGGGAGTGGAAAAAGACCCAGTACTTC

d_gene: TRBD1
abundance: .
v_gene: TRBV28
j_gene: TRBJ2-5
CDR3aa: CASRRTGVETQYF
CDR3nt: TGTGCCAGCAGACGGACAGGGGTGGAGACCCAGTACTTC

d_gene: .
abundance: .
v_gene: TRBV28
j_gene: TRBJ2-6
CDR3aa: CASTGAGSAGANVLTF
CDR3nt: TGTGCCAGCACCGGGGCAGGTTCGGCTGGGGCCAACGTCCTGACTTTC

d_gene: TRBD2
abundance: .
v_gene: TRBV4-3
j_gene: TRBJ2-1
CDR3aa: CASSQGLAGGPYNEQFF
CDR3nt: TGCGCCAGCAGCCAAGGGCTAGCGGGAGGTCCCTACAATGAGCAGTTCTTC

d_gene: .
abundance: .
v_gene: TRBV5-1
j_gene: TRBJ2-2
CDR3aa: CASSLVLTGELFF
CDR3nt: TGCGCCAGCAGCTTGGTGTTGACCGGGGAGCTGTTTTTT

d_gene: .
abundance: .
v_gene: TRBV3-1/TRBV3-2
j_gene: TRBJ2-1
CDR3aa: CASSLVSSEQFF
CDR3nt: TGTGCCAGCAGCCTCGTGTCGAGCGAGCAGTTCTTC

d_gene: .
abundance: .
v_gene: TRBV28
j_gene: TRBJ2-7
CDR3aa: CASSLALYEQYF
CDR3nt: TGTGCCAGCAGTTTAGCACTCTACGAGCAGTACTTC

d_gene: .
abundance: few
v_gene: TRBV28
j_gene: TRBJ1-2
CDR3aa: CASSPYPRGSGYGYTF
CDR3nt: TGTGCCAGCAGCCCCTATCCTCGGGGTTCTGGCTATGGCTACACCTTC

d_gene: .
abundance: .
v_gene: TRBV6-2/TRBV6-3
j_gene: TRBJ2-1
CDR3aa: CASSYFNKIAGEQFF
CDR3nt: TGTGCCAGCAGTTACTTTAATAAGATCGCTGGCGAGCAGTTCTTC

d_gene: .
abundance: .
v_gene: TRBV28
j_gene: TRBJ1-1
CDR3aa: CASTPGGSSPEAFF
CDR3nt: TGTGCCAGCACTCCCGGGGGATCGAGTCCTGAAGCTTTCTTT

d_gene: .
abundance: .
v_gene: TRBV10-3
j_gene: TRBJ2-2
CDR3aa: CAIRRGEGTTGELFF
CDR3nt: TGTGCCATCAGGCGGGGAGAGGGGACCACCGGGGAGCTGTTTTTT

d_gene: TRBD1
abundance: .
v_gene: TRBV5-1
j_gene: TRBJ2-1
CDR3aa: CASSLGSQGANEQFF
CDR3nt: TGCGCCAGCAGCTTGGGTTCGCAGGGGGCGAATGAGCAGTTCTTC